This T cell receptor beta chain was profiled in a study of blood T cell repertoires in COVID-19. CDR1 and CDR2 from the germline V gene are SGHTA and FQGNSA. Trimming took off 1 base at V and 4 bases at J, with 10 bases between the two ends. The CDR3 contains 15 residues. As processed by the authors: Scientists estimated how many nucleated cells there were by amplifying reference gene primers. The table came from immunoSEQ multiplex PCR; TCRdb's copy has only in-frame clones and leaves some out. Clone size and V and J calls were adopted from that table, with D and trimming inferred from the DNA. The data show 100,000 to 150,000 clones, with around 86% seen just once and about 5.4% held by the top ten.

This TCR was recovered from a human donor in a cohort sampled during active COVID-19. Sequencing was carried out using peripheral blood. The V call is TRBV7-2, the J call TRBJ2-2, with TRBD2 as a possible D gene (5 bases). In nucleotides, the CDR3 is TGTGCCAGCAGCTTAGTCCTAGCCCGCACCGGGGAGCTGTTTTTT. Residues: CASSLVLARTGELFF.